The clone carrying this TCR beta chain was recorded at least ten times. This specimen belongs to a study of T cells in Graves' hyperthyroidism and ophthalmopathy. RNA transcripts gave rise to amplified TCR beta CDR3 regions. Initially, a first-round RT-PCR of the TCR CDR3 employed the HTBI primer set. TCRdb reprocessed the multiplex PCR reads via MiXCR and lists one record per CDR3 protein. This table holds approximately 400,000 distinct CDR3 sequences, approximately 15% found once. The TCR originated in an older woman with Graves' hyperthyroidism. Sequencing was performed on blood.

For the CDR3, the DNA is TGTGCCATCAGTGGGGGACAGGGGGCTGAAAAACTGTTTTTT. This translates into CAISGGQGAEKLFF. The chain couples TRBV10-3 to TRBJ1-4; 12 nucleotides line up with TRBD1. The CDR3 extends over 14 amino acids. CDR1 ENHRY and CDR2 SYGVKD come from the germline V gene. Losses at the gene ends were 4 bases for V and 7 bases for J; bases not matched to a gene: 1.